The 8 T cell receptor beta chains below all came from one sample that was sequenced in a study of T cells expressing NK-cell markers. TCRdb re-called the 5' RACE reads; every CDR3 protein appears as one record, without DNA. Its table records approximately 15,000 distinct CDR3 sequences. Sequenced material: blood T cells: a sorted CD56 or NKG2C T cell subset, CD4+ or CD8+ T cells, or bulk PBMC T cells (not recorded which). The receptors originated from a man aged 18-69 years in good health.

The genes are TRBV20-1 and TRBJ2-7; TCRdb selects TRBD2, and the lack of DNA leaves this call unchecked. Germline values: CDR1 DFQATT, CDR2 SNEGSKA (reference sequence). This CDR3 spans 14 amino acids. CDR3: CSARERGEGYEQYF.

The rearrangement links TRBV7-2 to TRBJ2-5. This CDR3 has 14 residues. Germline V lookup: CDR1 SGHTA, CDR2 FQGNSA. CDR3 sequence: CASSLVPIRETQYF.

This sequence joins TRBV5-6 and TRBJ2-3. Germline values: CDR1 SGHDT, CDR2 YYEEEE. This CDR3 comprises 12 residues. The CDR3 loop reads CASSFGWDTQYF.

The CDR3 loop is CASSLLRAGSNQPQHF. The genes are TRBV6-2 or TRBV6-3 and TRBJ1-5. The CDR3 runs 16 residues. Germline V gene sequence: CDR1 MNHEY, CDR2 SVGEGT.

This rearrangement joins TRBV7-8 to TRBJ2-5; the D call of TRBD1 rests on TCRdb alone, since no DNA is present to check it. The CDR3 contains 15 residues. Germline CDR1 reads SGHVS; CDR2 reads FQNEAQ. This chain's CDR3 is CASSRGQGGGETQYF.

The chain combines TRBV20-1 with TRBJ2-3; TCRdb gives TRBD1 as the D gene, but with no DNA this cannot be confirmed. The germline gives CDR1 DFQATT, CDR2 SNEGSKA (reference sequence). The CDR3 contains 16 residues. The CDR3 loop reads CSAGIKTGFSTDTQYF.

The rearrangement joins TRBV7-6 to TRBJ2-6. The CDR3 contains 18 residues. CDR1 SGHVS and CDR2 FNYEAQ come from the germline V gene. The CDR3 sequence: CASSLAGLRISGANVLTF. Full variable domain (outside the CDR3, taken from reference TRBV7-6 and TRBJ2-6): GAGVSQSPRYKVTKRGQDVALRCDPISGHVSLYWYRQALGQGPEFLTYFNYEAQQDKSGLPNDRFSAERPEGSISTLTIQRTEQRDSAMYRCASSLAGLRISGANVLTFGAGSRLTVL.

According to its frequency, this clonotype is medium-sized. V and J are TRBV7-6 and TRBJ2-1. The CDR3 has 15 residues. From germline, CDR1 is SGHVS and CDR2 FNYEAQ. The CDR3 sequence is CASSLELAHYNEQFF.